This TCR beta chain was sequenced during a study of T cell responses to AZD1222 COVID-19 vaccine. The CDR3 totals 12 residues. V was clipped by 6 bases and J by 2 bases, with 8 bases between them. The V gene's germline CDR1 is MDHEN and CDR2 SYDVKM. About this clone: Its antigen is unidentified.

Here immunoSEQ multiplex PCR was the method, and the copy in TCRdb shows in-frame clones only, minus some. The table has 50,000 to 85,000 clones, 60% to 85% seen once. Study-wide results and limits: Just a handful of people given AZD1222 tested seropositive at baseline. Spike-specific TCR breadth and depth were elevated following two AZD1222 doses. Spike as a whole was targeted by vaccine-associated CD4 TCRs, dominant at 160-218 and 743-854. White British ancestry dominated among donors, who included more females, and clonal diversity was possibly underestimated.

The V and J genes are TRBV28 and TRBJ2-7, with D possibly being TRBD1 (6 bases). This clonotype was sampled from an adult in good health. Sequences were derived from peripheral blood, sampled on day 0 of MenACWY control vaccination. The CDR3: CASSGTTYEQYF. The CDR3 DNA reads as TGTGCCAGCAGCGGGACAACCTACGAGCAGTACTTC.